This T cell receptor beta chain was found in a study of OX40 agonist ivuxolimab in advanced cancers. In the study overall: Ivuxolimab, which patients received intravenously every 2 weeks, was dosed at 0.01 to 10 mg/kg.

A note on this clone: The target antigen is unknown.

Patients were excluded for autoimmune disease history or systemic immunosuppression. Study outcomes and limitations: Low levels of normalized T-cell clonal expansion also appeared in some nonresponders.

This CDR3 has 14 residues. Trimming pared 4 bases from V and 2 bases from J, leaving 13 bases between. Germline-derived CDR1 and CDR2 are SGHNT and YYREEE (reference sequence). Sequencing used immunoSEQ multiplex PCR; TCRdb keeps in-frame clones, though not all of them. Here the sample spans 70,000 to 95,000 clones, roughly 92% being singletons. The sequence derives from an adult with an advanced solid tumor such as melanoma, head and neck, liver or kidney cancer. Here the sequenced sample was CD4+ or CD8+ T cells sorted from blood, taken in a trial of the OX40 agonist ivuxolimab. The chain links TRBV5-4 to TRBJ2-7, with D hard to call. The CDR3 is CASSPTPTPYEQYF. CDR3 DNA sequence: TGTGCCAGCAGCCCCACCCCCACCCCCTACGAGCAGTACTTC.